The 4 T cell receptor beta chains presented below share a single source sample, sequenced in a study of response to subunit inactivated influenza vaccine. A single record per CDR3 protein comes from TCRdb applying MiXCR to the RT-PCR reads. The data hold about 780,000 distinct CDR3 sequences, with less than 20% observed a single time. This sample comprised PBMCs from blood, obtained 5 days after vaccination. These receptors all stem from a man aged 45 to 65 who received an inactivated influenza vaccine.

J is TRBJ1-1 and V is TRBV12-3 or TRBV12-4, with 7 bases fitting TRBD1. V trimming: 6 bases; J trimming: 4 bases; junction bases outside the gene matches: 5. The CDR3 is made up of 13 amino acids. As DNA, the CDR3 is TGTGCCAGCAGATTACAGGGGTTCACTGAAGCTTTCTTT. Protein product: CASRLQGFTEAFF.

Only a few counts were recorded for this clonotype. This chain links TRBV20-1 with TRBJ2-5; 10 nucleotides agree with TRBD2. Trimming cost V 0 bases and J 1 base; bases outside gene matches: 5. The CDR3 is made up of 16 amino acids. Germline CDR1 and CDR2: DFQATT and SNEGSKA (reference sequence). CDR3 protein: CSARDPRLAGQETQYF. CDR3 DNA: TGCAGTGCTAGAGATCCTAGACTAGCGGGCCAAGAGACCCAGTACTTC.

The V call is TRBV6-1, the J call TRBJ2-5, with 8 bases fitting TRBD2. J was trimmed by 5 bases and V by 9 bases; bases with no gene match: 14. The CDR3 runs to 15 residues. Germline V gene data show CDR1 as MNHNS and CDR2 as SASEGT. The CDR3 loop reads CASRASGSGMETQYF. In DNA, the CDR3 is TGTGCCAGTCGTGCCTCGGGTAGCGGGATGGAGACCCAGTACTTC.

This clonotype was picked up a small number of times. The CDR3 DNA reads as TGTGCCAGCAGTTGGACAGGGGGCTCTGAAGCTTTCTTT. Its translation: CASSWTGGSEAFF. The genes are TRBV12-3 or TRBV12-4 and TRBJ1-1, with TRBD1 identical over 11 bases. V lost 4 bases and J lost 6; bases outside the gene matches: 1. The CDR3 extends over 13 amino acids.